This T cell receptor (beta chain) derives from a study of T cells in Graves' hyperthyroidism and ophthalmopathy. Study results and limitations: By a 13 V-J model, ophthalmopathy was set apart from stable hyperthyroidism. Prediction of ophthalmopathy progression came a median around 6 months pre-onset. Among thyroid clonotypes expanded above 0.001, most also appeared in blood.

TCR beta CDR3 regions were amplified from RNA transcripts. An initial round of RT-PCR targeting the TCR CDR3 relied on the HTBI primer set. One entry per CDR3 protein, called by TCRdb with MiXCR from the multiplex PCR reads. The repertoire holds 400,000 to 600,000 distinct CDR3 sequences, with 15% to 20% as singletons. From germline, CDR1 is SEHNR and CDR2 FQNEAQ (reference sequence). The CDR3 is made up of 15 amino acids. V was shortened by 6 bases and J by 1 base, with 12 bases between the two germline ends. As regards this clonotype: Its antigen is still unknown.

Sequencing input: blood. The chain couples TRBV7-9 to TRBJ2-2; TRBD1 is a possible D gene (5 bases). The sequence was collected from a woman aged 30 to 39 with Graves' ophthalmopathy. The CDR3 region is CASRPDTGNTGELFF. In nucleotides, the CDR3 is TGTGCCAGCAGACCCGATACAGGGAACACCGGGGAGCTGTTTTTT.